This T cell receptor (beta chain) is drawn from a study of blood T cell repertoires in COVID-19. This CDR3 contains 15 residues. Sequencing was performed with immunoSEQ multiplex PCR; in TCRdb, only in-frame clones are kept and a portion is missing. The sample yields about 89,000 clones, approximately 82% seen once. The chain employs TRBV21-1 and TRBJ2-1; TRBD1 is the table's D call, not checked against the DNA. TRBV21-1 has pseudogene status. Sequencing input: peripheral blood. The TCR comes from an older man with acute or convalescent COVID-19. CDR3 nucleotide sequence: TGTGCCAGCAGAGAGCGAGGGGGAAACTACAATGAGCAGTTCTTC. Translating gives CASRERGGNYNEQFF.